Detailed here is one T cell receptor beta chain. The antigen remains undetermined. This entry comes from a study of beta chain features in type 1 diabetes. Whole-study results and caveats: Type 1 diabetes patients showed a moderate but significant shortening of TCRB CDR3s in all four CD4+ subsets.

Expressed TCRB transcripts were sequenced because the isolated RNA had all been reverse transcribed beforehand. TCRdb keeps only in-frame clones here, not all; method: immunoSEQ multiplex PCR. The sample lists a few hundred thousand clones; roughly a tenth were seen once. This receptor was taken from a man younger than 35 in good health. The sequencing input was central memory CD4+ T cells from blood.

The CDR3 loop is CASSQDINSNTGELFF. In DNA, the CDR3 is TGCGCCAGCAGCCAAGACATTAATTCGAACACCGGGGAGCTGTTTTTT. The chain couples TRBV4-1 to TRBJ2-2; the D is unclear. Germline values: CDR1 MGHRA, CDR2 YSYEKL. The V and J ends lost 0 bases and 0 bases respectively, with 8 bases between them. This CDR3 is 16 amino acids long.